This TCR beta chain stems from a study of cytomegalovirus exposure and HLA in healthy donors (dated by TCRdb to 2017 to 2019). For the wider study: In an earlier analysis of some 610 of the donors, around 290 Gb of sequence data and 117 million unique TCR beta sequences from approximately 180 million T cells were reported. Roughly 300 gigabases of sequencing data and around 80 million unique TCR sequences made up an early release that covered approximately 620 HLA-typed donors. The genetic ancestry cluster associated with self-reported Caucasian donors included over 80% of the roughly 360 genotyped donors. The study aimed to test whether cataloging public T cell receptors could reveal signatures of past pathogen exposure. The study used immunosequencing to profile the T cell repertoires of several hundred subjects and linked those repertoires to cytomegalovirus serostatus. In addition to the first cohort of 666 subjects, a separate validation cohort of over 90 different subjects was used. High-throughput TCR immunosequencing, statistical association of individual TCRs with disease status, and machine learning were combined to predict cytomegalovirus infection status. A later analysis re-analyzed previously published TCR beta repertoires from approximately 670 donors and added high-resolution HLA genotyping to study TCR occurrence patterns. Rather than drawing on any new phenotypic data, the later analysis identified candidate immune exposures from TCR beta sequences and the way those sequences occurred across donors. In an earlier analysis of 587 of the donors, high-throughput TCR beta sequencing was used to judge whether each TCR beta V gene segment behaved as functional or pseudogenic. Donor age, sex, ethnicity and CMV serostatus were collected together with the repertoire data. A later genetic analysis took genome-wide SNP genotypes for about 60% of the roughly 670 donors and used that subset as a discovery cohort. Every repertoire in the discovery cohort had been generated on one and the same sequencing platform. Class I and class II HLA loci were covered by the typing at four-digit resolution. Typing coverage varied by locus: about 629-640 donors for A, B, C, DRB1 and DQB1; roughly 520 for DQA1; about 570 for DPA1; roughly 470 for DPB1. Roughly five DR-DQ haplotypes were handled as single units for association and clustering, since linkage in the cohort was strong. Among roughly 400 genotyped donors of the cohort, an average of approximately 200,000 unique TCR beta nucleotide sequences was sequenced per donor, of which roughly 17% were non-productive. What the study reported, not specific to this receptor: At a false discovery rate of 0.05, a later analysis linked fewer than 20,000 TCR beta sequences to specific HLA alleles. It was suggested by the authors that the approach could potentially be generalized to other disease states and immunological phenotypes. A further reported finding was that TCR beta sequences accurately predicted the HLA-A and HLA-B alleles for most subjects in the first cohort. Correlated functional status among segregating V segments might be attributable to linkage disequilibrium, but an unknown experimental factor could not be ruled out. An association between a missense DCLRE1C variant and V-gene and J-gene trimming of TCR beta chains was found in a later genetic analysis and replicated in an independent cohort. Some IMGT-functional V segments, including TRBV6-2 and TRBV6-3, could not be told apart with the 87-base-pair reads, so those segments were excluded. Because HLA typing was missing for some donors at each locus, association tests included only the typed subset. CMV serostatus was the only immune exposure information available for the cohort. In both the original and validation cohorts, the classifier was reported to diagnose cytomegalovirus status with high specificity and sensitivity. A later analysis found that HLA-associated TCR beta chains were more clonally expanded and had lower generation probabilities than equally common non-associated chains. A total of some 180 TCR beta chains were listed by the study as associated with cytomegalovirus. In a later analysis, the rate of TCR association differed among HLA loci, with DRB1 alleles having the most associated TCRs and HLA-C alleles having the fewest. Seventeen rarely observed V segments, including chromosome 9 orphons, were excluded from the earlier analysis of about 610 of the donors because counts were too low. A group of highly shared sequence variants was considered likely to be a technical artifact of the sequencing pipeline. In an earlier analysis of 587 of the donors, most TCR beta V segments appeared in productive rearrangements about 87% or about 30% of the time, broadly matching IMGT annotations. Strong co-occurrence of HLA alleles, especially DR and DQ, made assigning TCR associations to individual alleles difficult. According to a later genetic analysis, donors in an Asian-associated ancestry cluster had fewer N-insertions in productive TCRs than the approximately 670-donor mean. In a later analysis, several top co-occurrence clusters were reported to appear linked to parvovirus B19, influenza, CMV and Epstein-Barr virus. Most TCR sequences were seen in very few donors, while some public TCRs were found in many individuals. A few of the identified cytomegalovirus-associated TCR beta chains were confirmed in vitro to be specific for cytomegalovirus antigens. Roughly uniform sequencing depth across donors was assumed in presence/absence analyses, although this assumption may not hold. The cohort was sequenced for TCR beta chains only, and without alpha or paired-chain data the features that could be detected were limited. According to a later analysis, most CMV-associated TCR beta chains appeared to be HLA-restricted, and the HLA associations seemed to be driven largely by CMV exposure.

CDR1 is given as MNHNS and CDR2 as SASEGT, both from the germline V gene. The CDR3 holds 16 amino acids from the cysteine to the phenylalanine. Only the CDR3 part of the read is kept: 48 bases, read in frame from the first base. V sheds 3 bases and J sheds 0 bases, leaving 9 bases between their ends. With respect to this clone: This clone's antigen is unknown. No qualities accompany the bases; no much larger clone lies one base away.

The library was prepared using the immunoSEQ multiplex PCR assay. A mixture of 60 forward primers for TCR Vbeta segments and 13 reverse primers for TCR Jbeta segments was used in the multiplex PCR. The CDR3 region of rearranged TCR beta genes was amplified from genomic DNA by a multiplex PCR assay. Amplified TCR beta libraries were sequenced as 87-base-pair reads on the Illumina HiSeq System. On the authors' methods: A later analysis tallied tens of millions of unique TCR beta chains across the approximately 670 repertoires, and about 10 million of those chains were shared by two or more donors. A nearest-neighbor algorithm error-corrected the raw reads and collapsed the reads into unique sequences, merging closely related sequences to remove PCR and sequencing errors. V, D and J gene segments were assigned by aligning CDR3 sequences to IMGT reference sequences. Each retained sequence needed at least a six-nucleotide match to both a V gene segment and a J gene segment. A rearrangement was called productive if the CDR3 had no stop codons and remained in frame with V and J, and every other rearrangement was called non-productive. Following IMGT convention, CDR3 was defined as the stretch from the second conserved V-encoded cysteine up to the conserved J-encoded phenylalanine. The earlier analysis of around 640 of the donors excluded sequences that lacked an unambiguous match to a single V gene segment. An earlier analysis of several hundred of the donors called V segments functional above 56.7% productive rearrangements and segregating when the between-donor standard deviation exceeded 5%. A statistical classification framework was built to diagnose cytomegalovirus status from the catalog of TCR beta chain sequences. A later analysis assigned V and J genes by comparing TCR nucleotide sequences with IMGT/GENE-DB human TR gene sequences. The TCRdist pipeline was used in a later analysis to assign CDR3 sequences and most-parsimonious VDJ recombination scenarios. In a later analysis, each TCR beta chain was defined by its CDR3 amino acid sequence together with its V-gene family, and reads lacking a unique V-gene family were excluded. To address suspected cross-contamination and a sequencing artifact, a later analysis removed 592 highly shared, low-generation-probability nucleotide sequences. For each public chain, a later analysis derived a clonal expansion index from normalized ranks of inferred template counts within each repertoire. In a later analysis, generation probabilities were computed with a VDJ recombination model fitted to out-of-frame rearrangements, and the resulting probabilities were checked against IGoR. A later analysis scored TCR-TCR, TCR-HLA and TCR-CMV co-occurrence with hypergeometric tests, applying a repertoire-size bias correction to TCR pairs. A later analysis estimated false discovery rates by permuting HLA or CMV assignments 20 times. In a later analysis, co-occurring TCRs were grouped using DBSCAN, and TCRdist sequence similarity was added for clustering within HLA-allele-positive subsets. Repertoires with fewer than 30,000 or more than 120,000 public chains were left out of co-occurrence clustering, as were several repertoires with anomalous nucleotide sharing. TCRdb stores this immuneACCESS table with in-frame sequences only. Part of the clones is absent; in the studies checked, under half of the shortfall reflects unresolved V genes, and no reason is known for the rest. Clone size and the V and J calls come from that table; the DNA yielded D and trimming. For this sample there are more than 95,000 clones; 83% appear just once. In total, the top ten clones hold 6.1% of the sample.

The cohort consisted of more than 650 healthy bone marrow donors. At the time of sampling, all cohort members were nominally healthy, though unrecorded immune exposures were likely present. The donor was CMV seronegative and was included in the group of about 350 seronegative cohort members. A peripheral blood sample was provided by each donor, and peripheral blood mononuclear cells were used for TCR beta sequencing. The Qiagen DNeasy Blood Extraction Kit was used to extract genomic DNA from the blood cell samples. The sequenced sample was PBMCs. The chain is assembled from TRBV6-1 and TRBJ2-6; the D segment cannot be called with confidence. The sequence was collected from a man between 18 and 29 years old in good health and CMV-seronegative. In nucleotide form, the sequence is TGTGCCAGCAGTGAGAGAAGAGGCTCTGGGGCCAACGTCCTGACTTTC. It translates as CASSERRGSGANVLTF.